This is a list of T cell receptor beta chains from one sample in a study of blood T cell repertoires in COVID-19. Here immunoSEQ multiplex PCR was the method, and the copy in TCRdb shows in-frame clones only, minus some. Seen here are about 220,000 clones, 75% to 90% observed once, and the top ten hold approximately 5.6%. Sequencing was done on a sample of peripheral blood. Receptors originate from a woman in her 70s with COVID-19, enrolled during active disease. Each CDR3 is given with its conserved first and last residue. D genes are given only for firm matches. Size values are once, few and many counts, or a class for expanded clones, and some rows have none.

V: TRBV28; J: TRBJ1-2; size: NA; D: NA; CDR3: CASKESGYTF; DNA: TGTGCCAGCAAGGAGAGTGGCTACACCTTC
V: TRBV2; J: TRBJ2-2; size: NA; D: TRBD1; CDR3: CASSGTTGRTGELFF; DNA: TGTGCCAGCAGTGGAACGACAGGGCGAACCGGGGAGCTGTTTTTT
V: TRBV12-3/TRBV12-4; J: TRBJ1-2; size: NA; D: NA; CDR3: CASSLRTASGYTF; DNA: TGTGCCAGCAGTTTAAGAACAGCCTCGGGCTACACCTTC
V: TRBV28; J: TRBJ2-2; size: NA; D: TRBD1; CDR3: CASSLGQGYTGELFF; DNA: TGTGCCAGCAGTTTGGGACAGGGGTACACCGGGGAGCTGTTTTTT
V: TRBV2; J: TRBJ2-7; size: NA; D: NA; CDR3: CASTLAGPPEQYF; DNA: TGTGCCAGCACCTTGGCGGGTCCCCCCGAGCAGTACTTC
V: TRBV18; J: TRBJ1-1; size: NA; D: NA; CDR3: CASSPGLRNTEAFF; DNA: TGTGCCAGCTCTCCGGGTTTAAGGAACACTGAAGCTTTCTTT
V: TRBV27; J: TRBJ2-2; size: NA; D: NA; CDR3: CAGRENENTGELFF; DNA: TGTGCCGGCCGGGAGAATGAAAACACCGGGGAGCTGTTTTTT
V: TRBV20-1; J: TRBJ2-5; size: NA; D: TRBD2; CDR3: CSASTSGRTAKETQYF; DNA: TGCAGTGCTAGTACTAGCGGGAGAACGGCTAAAGAGACCCAGTACTTC
V: TRBV5-4; J: TRBJ2-1; size: medium-sized; D: TRBD2; CDR3: CASSPSSGSRNEQFF; DNA: TGTGCCAGCAGCCCCTCTAGCGGGAGTAGGAATGAGCAGTTCTTC
V: TRBV28; J: TRBJ2-7; size: NA; D: TRBD1; CDR3: CASPGTGSSYEQYF; DNA: TGTGCCAGTCCTGGGACAGGAAGCTCCTACGAGCAGTACTTC
V: TRBV28; J: TRBJ2-1; size: NA; D: NA; CDR3: CASSLGQPIEQFF; DNA: TGTGCCAGCAGTTTAGGACAGCCTATCGAGCAGTTCTTC
V: TRBV19; J: TRBJ1-2; size: NA; D: TRBD1; CDR3: CASSIRQGSLYVGYTF; DNA: TGTGCCAGTAGTATACGACAGGGGTCTTTGTATGTTGGCTACACCTTC
V: TRBV28; J: TRBJ1-5; size: once; D: NA; CDR3: CASRIRGLSNQPQHF; DNA: TGTGCCAGCAGGATAAGGGGGTTAAGCAATCAGCCCCAGCATTTT
V: TRBV5-4; J: TRBJ1-2; size: NA; D: NA; CDR3: CASRAGGRVGYTF; DNA: TGTGCCAGCAGGGCCGGGGGGCGGGTTGGCTACACCTTC
V: TRBV29-1; J: TRBJ2-1; size: NA; D: TRBD2; CDR3: CSVEVVGGRTLYNEQFF; DNA: TGCAGCGTTGAAGTGGTGGGCGGGAGGACCCTTTACAATGAGCAGTTCTTC
V: TRBV19; J: TRBJ2-1; size: NA; D: NA; CDR3: CASSITNNEQFF; DNA: TGTGCCAGTAGTATCACAAACAATGAGCAGTTCTTC
V: TRBV27; J: TRBJ1-4; size: few; D: NA; CDR3: CASKTTSGSNEKLFF; DNA: TGTGCCAGCAAAACGACATCGGGGTCTAATGAAAAACTGTTTTTT
V: TRBV7-3; J: TRBJ1-2; size: once; D: NA; CDR3: CASSTQGGTGYTF; DNA: TGTGCCAGCAGCACACAGGGTGGTACGGGCTACACCTTC
V: TRBV6-5; J: TRBJ1-2; size: once; D: NA; CDR3: CASSYRPGTPTGYTF; DNA: TGTGCCAGCAGTTACCGCCCGGGGACACCCACCGGCTACACCTTC
V: TRBV7-2; J: TRBJ1-2; size: few; D: NA; CDR3: CASSQQAFQGYTF; DNA: TGTGCCAGCAGCCAACAGGCATTCCAAGGCTACACCTTC
V: TRBV27; J: TRBJ2-1; size: NA; D: NA; CDR3: CASRLRVNSYNEQFF; DNA: TGTGCCAGCAGACTCAGGGTAAATTCCTACAATGAGCAGTTCTTC
V: TRBV2; J: TRBJ1-5; size: NA; D: TRBD1; CDR3: CASTVGQADQPQHF; DNA: TGTGCCAGCACGGTCGGACAGGCGGATCAGCCCCAGCATTTT
V: TRBV28; J: TRBJ1-1; size: few; D: TRBD1; CDR3: CASSQLGQGYTEAFF; DNA: TGTGCCAGCAGTCAGCTAGGACAGGGATACACTGAAGCTTTCTTT
V: TRBV5-1; J: TRBJ1-2; size: NA; D: TRBD1; CDR3: CASSLNGDRGVSWGYTF; DNA: TGCGCCAGCAGCCTTAACGGGGACAGGGGAGTTTCATGGGGCTACACCTTC
V: TRBV29-1; J: TRBJ2-5; size: NA; D: NA; CDR3: CSVGRGEETQYF; DNA: TGCAGCGTGGGGAGGGGGGAAGAGACCCAGTACTTC
V: TRBV7-4; J: TRBJ1-1; size: NA; D: NA; CDR3: CASPPGRGNTEAFF; DNA: TGTGCCAGTCCCCCGGGGAGAGGGAACACTGAAGCTTTCTTT
V: TRBV2; J: TRBJ2-2; size: NA; D: TRBD2; CDR3: CASSGREKVAGELFF; DNA: TGTGCCAGCAGCGGGAGGGAAAAGGTAGCCGGGGAGCTGTTTTTT
V: TRBV9; J: TRBJ1-2; size: NA; D: NA; CDR3: CAGPGQRYGYTF; DNA: TGTGCCGGACCTGGACAGCGCTATGGCTACACCTTC
V: TRBV7-2; J: TRBJ2-3; size: NA; D: TRBD2; CDR3: CASSSGLAGSTDTQYF; DNA: TGTGCCAGCAGCTCCGGACTAGCGGGAAGCACAGATACGCAGTATTTT
V: TRBV3-1/TRBV3-2; J: TRBJ1-2; size: NA; D: TRBD1; CDR3: CASSPRGGQGADDYTF; DNA: TGTGCCAGCAGCCCCCGAGGGGGACAGGGGGCCGATGACTACACCTTC
V: TRBV5-4; J: TRBJ1-3; size: NA; D: TRBD1; CDR3: CASSSRTGGRNTIYF; DNA: TGTGCCAGCAGCTCCCGTACAGGGGGAAGAAACACCATATATTTT
V: TRBV30; J: TRBJ2-2; size: NA; D: NA; CDR3: CAWRLSGQNTGELFF; DNA: TGTGCCTGGAGACTTAGCGGTCAGAACACCGGGGAGCTGTTTTTT
V: TRBV7-2; J: TRBJ2-7; size: NA; D: NA; CDR3: CASSLLEEQYF; DNA: TGTGCCAGCAGCCTCCTGGAGGAGCAGTACTTC
V: TRBV18; J: TRBJ2-7; size: NA; D: TRBD1; CDR3: CASSQGTGGYEQYF; DNA: TGTGCCAGCTCACAAGGGACAGGGGGCTACGAGCAGTACTTC
V: TRBV19; J: TRBJ1-2; size: NA; D: TRBD1; CDR3: CASSKTGTGNYGYTF; DNA: TGTGCCAGTAGTAAAACCGGGACAGGAAACTATGGCTACACCTTC
V: TRBV5-1; J: TRBJ2-7; size: NA; D: TRBD2; CDR3: CASSFAGAYEQYF; DNA: TGCGCCAGCAGCTTCGCGGGAGCCTACGAGCAGTACTTC
V: TRBV7-2; J: TRBJ2-5; size: NA; D: TRBD2; CDR3: CASSSQRSGRPRTQYF; DNA: TGTGCCAGCAGCTCGCAACGTAGCGGGAGGCCCAGGACCCAGTACTTC
V: TRBV20-1; J: TRBJ2-7; size: NA; D: TRBD2; CDR3: CSASTSGVYEQYF; DNA: TGCAGTGCTAGTACTAGCGGGGTCTACGAGCAGTACTTC
V: TRBV6-5; J: TRBJ1-6; size: once; D: NA; CDR3: CASSYADKRSPLHF; DNA: TGTGCCAGCAGTTACGCGGACAAAAGGTCCCCCCTCCACTTT
V: TRBV6-6; J: TRBJ1-1; size: NA; D: TRBD1; CDR3: CASSFGTGEVGTEAFF; DNA: TGTGCCAGCAGTTTCGGGACAGGGGAAGTCGGCACTGAAGCTTTCTTT
V: TRBV7-2; J: TRBJ2-1; size: NA; D: TRBD2; CDR3: CASSHPGGGGNEQFF; DNA: TGTGCCAGCAGCCATCCGGGCGGCGGGGGTAATGAGCAGTTCTTC
V: TRBV28; J: TRBJ1-1; size: NA; D: TRBD1; CDR3: CASSRRQGTMNTEAFF; DNA: TGTGCCAGCAGTCGTAGACAGGGGACAATGAACACTGAAGCTTTCTTT
V: TRBV18; J: TRBJ2-5; size: NA; D: TRBD1; CDR3: CASSPLGTGGQETQYF; DNA: TGTGCCAGCTCACCATTAGGGACAGGGGGACAAGAGACCCAGTACTTC
V: TRBV15; J: TRBJ1-2; size: NA; D: NA; CDR3: CATSRDPGRAYGYTF; DNA: TGTGCCACCAGCAGAGATCCGGGCAGGGCCTATGGCTACACCTTC
V: TRBV9; J: TRBJ1-2; size: once; D: NA; CDR3: CASSLTDRSYGYTF; DNA: TGTGCCAGCAGCCTAACGGACAGATCATATGGCTACACCTTC
V: TRBV2; J: TRBJ2-3; size: NA; D: TRBD2; CDR3: CASSEDSGTADTQYF; DNA: TGTGCCAGCAGTGAAGATAGCGGGACGGCAGATACGCAGTATTTT
V: TRBV9; J: TRBJ2-2; size: NA; D: NA; CDR3: CASSVATENTGELFF; DNA: TGTGCCAGCAGCGTAGCGACAGAGAACACCGGGGAGCTGTTTTTT
V: TRBV12-3/TRBV12-4; J: TRBJ1-1; size: NA; D: TRBD1; CDR3: CASSNRGVTEAFF; DNA: TGTGCCAGCAGTAACAGGGGCGTCACTGAAGCTTTCTTT
V: TRBV6-7; J: TRBJ2-1; size: NA; D: TRBD2; CDR3: CASRFLAGGPEEQFF; DNA: TGTGCCAGCAGGTTTTTAGCGGGAGGGCCTGAGGAGCAGTTCTTC
V: TRBV2; J: TRBJ1-1; size: NA; D: NA; CDR3: CASTTDSLNTEAFF; DNA: TGTGCCAGCACTACGGACAGCTTGAACACTGAAGCTTTCTTT
V: TRBV27; J: TRBJ1-1; size: once; D: NA; CDR3: CASSFLRQGPSARNTEAFF; DNA: TGTGCCAGCAGTTTCTTAAGGCAGGGGCCCTCCGCCAGGAACACTGAAGCTTTCTTT
V: TRBV9; J: TRBJ1-4; size: NA; D: TRBD1; CDR3: CASSAGTGVEKLFF; DNA: TGTGCCAGCAGCGCCGGGACAGGGGTCGAAAAACTGTTTTTT